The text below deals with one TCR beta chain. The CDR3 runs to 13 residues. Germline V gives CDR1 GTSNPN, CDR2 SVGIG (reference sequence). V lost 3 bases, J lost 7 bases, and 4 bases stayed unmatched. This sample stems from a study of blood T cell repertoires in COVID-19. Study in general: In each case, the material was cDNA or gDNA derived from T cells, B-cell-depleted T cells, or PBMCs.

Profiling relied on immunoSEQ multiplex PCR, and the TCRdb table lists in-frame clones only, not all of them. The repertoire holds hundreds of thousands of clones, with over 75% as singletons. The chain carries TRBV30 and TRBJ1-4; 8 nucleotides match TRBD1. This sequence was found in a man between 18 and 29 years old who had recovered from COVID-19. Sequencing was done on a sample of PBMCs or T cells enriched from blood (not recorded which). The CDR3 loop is CAWRPGGVEKLFF. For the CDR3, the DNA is TGTGCCTGGAGGCCAGGGGGCGTTGAAAAACTGTTTTTT.